The source of this T cell receptor (beta chain) is a study of cytomegalovirus exposure and HLA in healthy donors. Study-level results: Three chains linked to CMV were shown in vitro to be specific for CMV antigens. The presence/absence work took it that sequencing depth was about the same across donors. It was approximately 160 TCR beta chains that were listed as cytomegalovirus-associated. A likely sequencing artifact accounted for one observed cluster of highly shared sequence variants.

V lost 1 base and J 3 bases, leaving 7 bases between the germline ends. The CDR3 is made up of 13 amino acids. Germline values: CDR1 MGHRA, CDR2 YSYEKL. Details on this clone: Its antigen is not known.

The PCR contained 60 Vbeta and 13 Jbeta primers. Data came from immunoSEQ multiplex PCR; TCRdb stores just in-frame clones and leaves some out. The sample lists over 100,000 clones, about three fifths occurring once. V and J are TRBV4-1 and TRBJ2-7, with no clear D. This sequence was found in a man aged 35-49 years in good health and CMV-seropositive. The sequencing sample was made of PBMCs. CDR3 protein: CASSQVTCYEQYF. The DNA for the CDR3 is TGCGCCAGCAGCCAAGTAACTTGCTACGAGCAGTACTTC.